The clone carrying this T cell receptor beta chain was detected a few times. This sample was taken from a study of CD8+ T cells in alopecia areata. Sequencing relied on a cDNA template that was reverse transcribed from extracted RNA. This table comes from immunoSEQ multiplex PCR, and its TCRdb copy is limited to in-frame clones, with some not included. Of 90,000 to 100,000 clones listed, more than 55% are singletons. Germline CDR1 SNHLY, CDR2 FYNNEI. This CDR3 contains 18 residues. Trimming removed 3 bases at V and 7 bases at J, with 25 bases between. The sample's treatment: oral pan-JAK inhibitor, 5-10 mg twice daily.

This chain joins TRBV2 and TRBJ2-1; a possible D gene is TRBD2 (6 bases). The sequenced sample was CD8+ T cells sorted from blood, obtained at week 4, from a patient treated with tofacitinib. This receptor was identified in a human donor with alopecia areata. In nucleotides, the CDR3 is TGTGCCAGCAGTGATGAACCTTGGACTACCTCCGACTCGAATGAGCAGTTCTTC. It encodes CASSDEPWTTSDSNEQFF. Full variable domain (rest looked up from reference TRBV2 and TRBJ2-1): EPEVTQTPSHQVTQMGQEVILRCVPISNHLYFYWYRQILGQKVEFLVSFYNNEISEKSEIFDDQFSVERPDGSNFTLKIRSTKLEDSAMYFCASSDEPWTTSDSNEQFFGPGTRLTVL.